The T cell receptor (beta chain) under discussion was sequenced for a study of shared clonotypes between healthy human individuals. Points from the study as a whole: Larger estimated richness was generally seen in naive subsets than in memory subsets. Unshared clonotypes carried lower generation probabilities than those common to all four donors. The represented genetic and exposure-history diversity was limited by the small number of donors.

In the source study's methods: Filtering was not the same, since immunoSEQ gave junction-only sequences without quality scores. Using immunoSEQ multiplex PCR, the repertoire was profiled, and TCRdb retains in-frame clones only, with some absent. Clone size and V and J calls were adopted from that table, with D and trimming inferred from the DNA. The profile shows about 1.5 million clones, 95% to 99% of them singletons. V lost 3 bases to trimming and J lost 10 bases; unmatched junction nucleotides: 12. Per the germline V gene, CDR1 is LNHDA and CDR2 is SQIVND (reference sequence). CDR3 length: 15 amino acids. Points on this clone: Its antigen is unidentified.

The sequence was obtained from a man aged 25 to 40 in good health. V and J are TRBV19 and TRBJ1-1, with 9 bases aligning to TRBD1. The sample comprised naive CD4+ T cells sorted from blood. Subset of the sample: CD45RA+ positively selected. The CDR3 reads CASSIRTGGEVGAFF. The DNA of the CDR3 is TGTGCCAGTAGTATTCGTACAGGGGGCGAGGTTGGAGCTTTCTTT. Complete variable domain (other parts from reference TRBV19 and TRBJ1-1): DGGITQSPKYLFRKEGQNVTLSCEQNLNHDAMYWYRQDPGQGLRLIYYSQIVNDFQKGDIAEGYSVSREKKESFPLTVTSAQKNPTAFYLCASSIRTGGEVGAFFGQGTRLTVV.